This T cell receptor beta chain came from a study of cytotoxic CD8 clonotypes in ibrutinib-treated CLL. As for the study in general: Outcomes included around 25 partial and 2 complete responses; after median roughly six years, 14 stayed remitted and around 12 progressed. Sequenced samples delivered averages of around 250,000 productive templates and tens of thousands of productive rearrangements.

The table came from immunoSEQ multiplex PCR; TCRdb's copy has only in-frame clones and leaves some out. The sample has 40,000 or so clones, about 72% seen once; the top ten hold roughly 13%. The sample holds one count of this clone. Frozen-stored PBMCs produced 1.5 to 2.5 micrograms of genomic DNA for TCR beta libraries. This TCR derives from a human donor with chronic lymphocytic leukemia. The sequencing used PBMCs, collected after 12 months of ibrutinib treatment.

The chain's CDR3 is CASSLLTENTEAFF. In nucleotides, the CDR3 is TGCGCCAGCAGTCTCCTGACGGAGAACACTGAAGCTTTCTTT. V gene TRBV23-1 combines with J gene TRBJ1-1, with unresolved D. TRBV23-1 is annotated as an ORF whose role is uncertain. V shed 4 bases and J shed 1 base, with 10 bases lying between them. The CDR3 is 14 residues long.